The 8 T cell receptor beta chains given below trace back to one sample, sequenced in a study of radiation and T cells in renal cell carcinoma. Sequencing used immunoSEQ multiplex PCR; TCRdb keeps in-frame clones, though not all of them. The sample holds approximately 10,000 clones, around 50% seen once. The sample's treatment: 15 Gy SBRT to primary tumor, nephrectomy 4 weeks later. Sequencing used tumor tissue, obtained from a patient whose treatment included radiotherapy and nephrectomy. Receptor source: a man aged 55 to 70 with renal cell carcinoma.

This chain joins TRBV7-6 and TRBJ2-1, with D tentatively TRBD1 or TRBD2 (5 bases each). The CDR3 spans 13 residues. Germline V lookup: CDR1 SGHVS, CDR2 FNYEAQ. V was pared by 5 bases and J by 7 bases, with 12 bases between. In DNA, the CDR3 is TGTGCCAGCAGCCTGTGGGACGGGAATGAGCAGTTCTTC. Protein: CASSLWDGNEQFF.

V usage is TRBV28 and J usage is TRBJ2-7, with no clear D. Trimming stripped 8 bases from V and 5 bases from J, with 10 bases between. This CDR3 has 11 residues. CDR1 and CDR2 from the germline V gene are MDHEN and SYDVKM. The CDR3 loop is CASHAQNEQYF. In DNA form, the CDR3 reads TGTGCCAGCCATGCCCAAAACGAGCAGTACTTC.

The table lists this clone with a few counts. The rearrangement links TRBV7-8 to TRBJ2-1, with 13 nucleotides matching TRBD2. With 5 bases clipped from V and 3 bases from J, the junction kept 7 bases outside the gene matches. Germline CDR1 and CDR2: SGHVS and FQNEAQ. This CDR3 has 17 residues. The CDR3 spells CASSLGLAGAYYNEQFF. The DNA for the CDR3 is TGTGCCAGCAGCCTCGGACTAGCGGGAGCCTACTACAATGAGCAGTTCTTC.

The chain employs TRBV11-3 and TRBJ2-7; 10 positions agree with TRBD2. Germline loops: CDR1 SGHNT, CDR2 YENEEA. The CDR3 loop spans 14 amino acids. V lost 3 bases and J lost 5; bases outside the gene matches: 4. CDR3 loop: CASSLASGSHEQYF. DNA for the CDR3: TGTGCCAGCAGCTTGGCTAGCGGGAGCCACGAGCAGTACTTC.

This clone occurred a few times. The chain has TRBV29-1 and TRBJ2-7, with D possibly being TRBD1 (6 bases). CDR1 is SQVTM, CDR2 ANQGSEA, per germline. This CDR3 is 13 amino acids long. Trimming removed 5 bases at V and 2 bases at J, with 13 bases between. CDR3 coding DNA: TGCAGCGTTCTACAGGGAAGCGCCTACGAGCAGTACTTC. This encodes CSVLQGSAYEQYF.

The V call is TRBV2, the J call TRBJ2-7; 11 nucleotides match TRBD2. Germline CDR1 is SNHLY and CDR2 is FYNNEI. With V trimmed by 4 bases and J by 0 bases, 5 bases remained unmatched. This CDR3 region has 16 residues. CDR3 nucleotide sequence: TGTGCCAGCAGTGGTGGGACTAGCGGTAGCTCCTACGAGCAGTACTTC. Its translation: CASSGGTSGSSYEQYF.

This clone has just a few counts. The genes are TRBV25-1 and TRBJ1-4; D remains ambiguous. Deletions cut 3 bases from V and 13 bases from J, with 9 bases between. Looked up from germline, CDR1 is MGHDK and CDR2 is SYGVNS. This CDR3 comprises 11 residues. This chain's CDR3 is CASSDPSGLFF. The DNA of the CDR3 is TGTGCCAGCAGTGATCCCTCCGGACTGTTTTTT.

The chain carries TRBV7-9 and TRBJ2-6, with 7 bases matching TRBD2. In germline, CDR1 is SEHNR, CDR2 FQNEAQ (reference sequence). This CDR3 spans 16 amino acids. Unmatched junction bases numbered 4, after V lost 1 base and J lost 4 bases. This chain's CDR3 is CASSLDGRLGANVLTF. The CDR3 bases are TGTGCCAGCAGCTTAGACGGGAGGTTGGGGGCCAACGTCCTGACTTTC.